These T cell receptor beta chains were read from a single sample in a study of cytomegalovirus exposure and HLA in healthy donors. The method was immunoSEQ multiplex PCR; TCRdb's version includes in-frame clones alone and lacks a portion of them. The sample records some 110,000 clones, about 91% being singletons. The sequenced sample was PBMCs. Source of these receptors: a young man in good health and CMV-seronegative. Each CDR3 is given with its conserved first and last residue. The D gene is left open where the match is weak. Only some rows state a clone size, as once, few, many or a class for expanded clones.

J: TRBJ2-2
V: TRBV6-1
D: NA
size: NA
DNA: TGTGCCAGCAGGTCAGGGGAGTTCACCGGGGAGCTGTTTTTT
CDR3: CASRSGEFTGELFF

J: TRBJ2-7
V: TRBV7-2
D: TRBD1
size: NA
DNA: TGTGCCAGCAGCTTAATAGGGGGCTTATACGAGCAGTACTTC
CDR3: CASSLIGGLYEQYF

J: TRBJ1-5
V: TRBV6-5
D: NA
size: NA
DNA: TGTGCCAGCAGTTGGTCCCAGGGGAGCAATCAGCCCCAGCATTTT
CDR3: CASSWSQGSNQPQHF

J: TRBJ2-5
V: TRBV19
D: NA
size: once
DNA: TGTGCCAGTTCGACCTTTCAACAGGAGACCCAGTACTTC
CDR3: CASSTFQQETQYF

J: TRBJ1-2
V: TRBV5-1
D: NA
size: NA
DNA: TGCGCCAGCAGCGGCGACAGAGCCTATGGCTACACCTTC
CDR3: CASSGDRAYGYTF

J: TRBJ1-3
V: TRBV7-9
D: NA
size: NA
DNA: TGTGCCAGCAGCCTAAGCTCTGGAAACACCATATATTTT
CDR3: CASSLSSGNTIYF

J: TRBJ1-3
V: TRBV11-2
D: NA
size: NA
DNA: TGTGCCAGCAGCTTAGGGTGGGGGGTAAGCTCTGGAAACACCATATATTTT
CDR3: CASSLGWGVSSGNTIYF

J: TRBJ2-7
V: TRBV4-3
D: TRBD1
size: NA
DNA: TGCGCCAGCAGCCTAAACACAGGGGGGTCCTACGAGCAGTACTTC
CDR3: CASSLNTGGSYEQYF

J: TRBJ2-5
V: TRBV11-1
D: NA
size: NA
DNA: TGTGCCAGCAGCATTAACCCGGCAGGTAGCCAAGAGACCCAGTACTTC
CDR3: CASSINPAGSQETQYF

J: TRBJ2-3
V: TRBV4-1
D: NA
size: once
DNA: TGCGCCAGCAGCCTCATCGGAGGAACAGATACGCAGTATTTT
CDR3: CASSLIGGTDTQYF

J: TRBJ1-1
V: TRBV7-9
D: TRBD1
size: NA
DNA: TGTGCCAGCAGCTTAGCGCAGGGGGAGGATGAAGCTTTCTTT
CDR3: CASSLAQGEDEAFF

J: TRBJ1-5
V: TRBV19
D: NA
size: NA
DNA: TGTGCCAGTACGACAGACAGAATAAGTCAGCCCCAGCATTTT
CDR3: CASTTDRISQPQHF

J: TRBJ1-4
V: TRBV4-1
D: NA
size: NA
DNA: TGCGCCAGCAGCAGAGACACCACAACTAATGAAAAACTGTTTTTT
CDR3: CASSRDTTTNEKLFF

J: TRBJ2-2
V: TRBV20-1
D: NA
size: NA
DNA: TGCAGTGCTCACTATACCGGGGAGCTGTTTTTT
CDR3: CSAHYTGELFF

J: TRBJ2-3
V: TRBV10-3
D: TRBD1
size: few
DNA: TGTGCCATCAGAATGGGACAGGGCCACACACGGAACACAGATACGCAGTATTTT
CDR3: CAIRMGQGHTRNTDTQYF

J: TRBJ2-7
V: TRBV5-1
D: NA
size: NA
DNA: TGCGCCAGCAGCTTGTGGGGTCAAGCGGCCGATGGAGAGCAGTACTTC
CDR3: CASSLWGQAADGEQYF

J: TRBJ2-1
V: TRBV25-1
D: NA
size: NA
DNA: TGTGCCAGCAGTGTAACCGGTCATGATGAGCAGTTCTTC
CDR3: CASSVTGHDEQFF

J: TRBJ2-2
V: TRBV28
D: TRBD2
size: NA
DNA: TGTGCCAGCAGGCGACTAGCGATTACCACCGGGGAGCTGTTTTTT
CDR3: CASRRLAITTGELFF

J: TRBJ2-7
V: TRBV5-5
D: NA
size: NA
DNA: TGTGCCAGCAGCTCCATGACAGTTCCCTACGAGCAGTACTTC
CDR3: CASSSMTVPYEQYF

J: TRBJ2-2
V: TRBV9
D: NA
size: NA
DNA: TGTGCCAGCAGCGTAGCCGGCACCGGGGAGCTGTTTTTT
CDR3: CASSVAGTGELFF